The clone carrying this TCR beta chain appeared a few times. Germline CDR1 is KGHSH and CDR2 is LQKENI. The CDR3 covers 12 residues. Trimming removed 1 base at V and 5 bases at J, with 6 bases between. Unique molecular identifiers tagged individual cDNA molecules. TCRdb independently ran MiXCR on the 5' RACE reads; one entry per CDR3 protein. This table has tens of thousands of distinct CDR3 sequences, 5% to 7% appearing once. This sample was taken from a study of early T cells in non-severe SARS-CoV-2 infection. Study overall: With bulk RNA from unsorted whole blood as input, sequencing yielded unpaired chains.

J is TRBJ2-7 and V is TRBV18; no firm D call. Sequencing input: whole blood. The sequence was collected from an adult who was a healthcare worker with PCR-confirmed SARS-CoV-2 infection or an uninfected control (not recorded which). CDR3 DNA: TGTGCCAGCTCACCACTCGGAGACGAGCAGTACTTC. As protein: CASSPLGDEQYF.